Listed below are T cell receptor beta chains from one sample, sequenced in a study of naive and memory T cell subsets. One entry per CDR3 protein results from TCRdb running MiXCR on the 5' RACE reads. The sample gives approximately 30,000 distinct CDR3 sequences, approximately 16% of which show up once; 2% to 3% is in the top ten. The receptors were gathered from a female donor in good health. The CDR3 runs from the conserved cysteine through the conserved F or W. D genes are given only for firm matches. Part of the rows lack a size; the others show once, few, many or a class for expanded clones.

CASSSDIQEPQHF,TGTGCCAGCAGCTCGGACATCCAGGAGCCCCAGCATTTT,TRBV6-5,TRBJ1-5,-,-
CASSLGPGSTGELFF,TGTGCCAGCAGCTTGGGGCCAGGGAGCACCGGGGAGCTGTTTTTT,TRBV7-2,TRBJ2-2,few,-
CSAGKDQQQYF,TGCAGTGCTGGGAAAGACCAGCAGCAGTACTTC,TRBV20-1,TRBJ2-7,medium-sized,-
CASSPTGGPTDTQYF,TGTGCCAGCAGTCCGACAGGGGGGCCCACAGATACGCAGTATTTT,TRBV2,TRBJ2-3,-,TRBD1
CASSNPTRGAYETQYF,TGTGCCAGCAGCAACCCAACCCGGGGGGCATACGAGACCCAGTACTTC,TRBV21-1,TRBJ2-5,few,-
CASSQTRSARVSAGYTF,TGTGCCAGCAGCCAAACCCGCTCGGCCAGGGTATCGGCTGGCTACACCTTC,TRBV12-3/TRBV12-4,TRBJ1-2,-,-
CASIQTPGDEQFF,TGTGCCAGCATCCAAACCCCAGGGGATGAGCAGTTCTTC,TRBV6-2/TRBV6-3,TRBJ2-1,many,-
CSAPKSTGRGYTF,TGCAGCGCGCCAAAATCGACAGGGAGAGGCTACACCTTC,TRBV29-1,TRBJ1-2,many,TRBD1
CASSTSKETQYF,TGCGCCAGCAGCACGTCAAAAGAGACCCAGTACTTC,TRBV5-1,TRBJ2-5,few,-
CSVDRHREVGAFF,TGCAGCGTTGACAGGCACAGGGAAGTTGGAGCTTTCTTT,TRBV29-1,TRBJ1-1,medium-sized,-
CASSSLAGGGELFF,TGTGCCAGCAGTTCACTAGCGGGGGGCGGGGAGCTGTTTTTT,TRBV6-6,TRBJ2-2,few,TRBD2
CASSISGTEVNQPQHF,TGTGCCAGCAGCATATCCGGGACAGAGGTCAATCAGCCCCAGCATTTT,TRBV7-2,TRBJ1-5,-,TRBD1
CASSLDQAVSPLHF,TGCGCCAGCAGCTTGGATCAGGCCGTATCACCCCTCCACTTT,TRBV5-1,TRBJ1-6,-,-
CASSWEVNYGYTF,TGTGCCAGCAGTTGGGAGGTCAACTATGGCTACACCTTC,TRBV6-1,TRBJ1-2,-,-
CSVGAGYGYTF,TGCAGCGTTGGGGCAGGCTATGGCTACACCTTC,TRBV29-1,TRBJ1-2,many,-
CASSLGLAGGPYETQYF,TGTGCCAGCAGCTTAGGGCTAGCGGGGGGGCCTTACGAGACCCAGTACTTC,TRBV11-2,TRBJ2-5,medium-sized,TRBD2
CASSESGSNQPQHF,TGTGCCAGCAGTGAGTCAGGGAGCAATCAGCCCCAGCATTTT,TRBV6-4,TRBJ1-5,many,-
CASSYPSGEHNEQFF,TGTGCCAGCAGTTACCCCAGCGGGGAGCACAATGAGCAGTTCTTC,TRBV6-6,TRBJ2-1,many,TRBD2
CASSETSGGTDTQYF,TGCGCCAGCAGTGAGACTAGCGGGGGCACAGATACGCAGTATTTT,TRBV10-1,TRBJ2-3,-,TRBD2
CASSSQRGAFTDTQYF,TGTGCCAGCAGCTCCCAGCGGGGGGCGTTCACAGATACGCAGTATTTT,TRBV13,TRBJ2-3,once,TRBD2
CSAREPQQGIDSGANVLTF,TGCAGTGCTAGAGAGCCACAACAGGGAATTGACTCTGGGGCCAACGTCCTGACTTTC,TRBV20-1,TRBJ2-6,-,-
CASLNRQGGNTEAFF,TGTGCCAGCCTTAACCGACAGGGGGGGAACACTGAAGCTTTCTTT,TRBV6-5,TRBJ1-1,few,TRBD1
CSVEVGHSNTEAFF,TGCAGCGTTGAGGTGGGGCACTCGAACACTGAAGCTTTCTTT,TRBV29-1,TRBJ1-1,medium-sized,-